One and the same sample provided the 4 T cell receptor beta chains below, sequenced in a study of post-analysis software for immune sequencing data. Their cognate antigens are unknown. Incorporated into the TCR beta cDNA libraries were unique molecular identifiers, which served to reduce PCR and sequencing biases. Via MiXCR, TCRdb re-called the PCR reads, giving one row per CDR3 protein. Altogether about 810,000 distinct CDR3 sequences are present, roughly 50% being singletons, with the ten largest covering 4.6%. Study conclusions and caveats: A handful of TRBV segments appeared more often in patients than in controls, and TRBV5-6, TRBV5-1 and TRBV20-1 were among these.

The specimen was blood. These TCRs come from a girl aged 5 to 17 with multiple sclerosis.

The V and J genes are TRBV28 and TRBJ2-4; TRBD2 matches at 8 bases. The closer fit of TRBJ2-7 to the DNA end suggests the J call may be wrong. Germline V gene data show CDR1 as MDHEN and CDR2 as SYDVKM. CDR3 length equals 14 residues. CDR3 bases: TGTGCCAGCACCCCTAGCGGGTTCTTTCGCGAGCAGTACTTC. As protein: CASTPSGFFREQYF.

The chain combines TRBV29-1 with TRBJ1-2; 9 positions agree with TRBD1. The CDR3 loop spans 15 amino acids. CDR1 SQVTM and CDR2 ANQGSEA come from the germline V gene. V was pared by 6 bases and J by 0 bases, with 8 bases of the junction left unmatched. CDR3 amino acids: CSVRGQGQANYGYTF. The CDR3 nucleotides read TGCAGCGTCCGCGGACAGGGGCAAGCTAACTATGGCTACACCTTC.

The count of this clonotype is one. CDR3: CASRDRGPGNQPQHF. The CDR3 DNA reads TGTGCCAGTCGCGACCGGGGTCCGGGCAATCAGCCCCAGCATTTT. The chain uses TRBV19 and TRBJ1-5, with D hard to call. Trimming pared 8 bases from V and 2 bases from J, leaving 16 bases between. The length of the CDR3 is 15 residues. CDR1 and CDR2 (germline): LNHDA, SQIVND (reference sequence).

This rearrangement joins TRBV29-1 to TRBJ2-1; TRBD1 is a possible D gene (5 bases). Germline CDR1 and CDR2: SQVTM and ANQGSEA. The CDR3 covers 12 residues. V lost 4 bases and J 8 bases, leaving 12 bases between the germline ends. CDR3 amino acids: CSVVRGRDEQFF. The CDR3 DNA follows: TGCAGCGTTGTAAGGGGAAGAGATGAGCAGTTCTTC.